This TCR beta chain comes out of a study of persistence of HIV-infected CD4 T cells. For the study at large: Donors had been on suppressive ART for a median of approximately eight years.

Cells were stimulated with overlapping HIV-1 Gag 15-mer peptides. CD40L-negative CD69-negative CD45RO-high memory CD4+ T cells were sorted as populations depleted of antigen-responding cells. For at least 4 years, plasma HIV-1 RNA was undetectable (<50 copies/mL). Inclusion required CMV-positive serology and CD4+ counts above 400 cells/uL. V was trimmed by 7 bases and J by 5 bases, leaving 17 bases between them. There are 15 residues in the CDR3. Germline V CDR1 and CDR2: LNHDA, SQIVND (reference sequence). About this clone itself: No antigen is known for it.

Sequencing used immunoSEQ version 4 in survey mode. Produced via immunoSEQ multiplex PCR; TCRdb's table is partial and in-frame only. The repertoire holds about 64,000 clones, with less than 85% as singletons. This chain uses TRBV19 with TRBJ1-4; no clear D gene. The starting material was CD4+ T cells sorted from PBMCs after roughly 19-hour stimulation, obtained from a patient who received antiretroviral therapy. The TCR was taken from an adult man with HIV who was CMV-seropositive. The chain's CDR3 is CASTESGGSNEKLFF. The CDR3 bases are TGTGCCAGTACCGAGAGCGGTGGATCGAATGAAAAACTGTTTTTT.